This T cell receptor beta chain was sequenced during a study of beta chain features in type 1 diabetes. Study results and limitations: Whether HLA type affects TCRB rearrangement stayed undetermined in the present work. It was among patients, rather than healthy donors, that naive, central memory and Treg TCRB repertoires appeared more similar. A potential PCR bias toward shorter templates would be equal in patient and control samples.

The table lists this clone with a few counts. What it recognizes is unknown. Staining for CD45RO/CCR7/CD25/CD127/CD95/CD27 allowed sorting of CD4+ naive, central memory, regulatory and stem cell-like memory cells. The whole isolated RNA underwent reverse transcription, so sequencing captured expressed TCRB transcripts. Measured with immunoSEQ multiplex PCR; TCRdb has only the in-frame clones, and not every one. The sample contains some 180,000 clones, about 13% of which appear only once. The sequence came from a woman aged 18 to 35 in good health. Source material: central memory CD4+ T cells from blood.

CDR3 protein: CASSFQSGGYEQFF. The CDR3 nucleotides are TGTGCCAGCAGCTTCCAATCGGGCGGGTATGAGCAGTTCTTC. The genes are TRBV7-3 and TRBJ2-1; the D gene is possibly TRBD2 (5 bases). In germline, CDR1 is SGHTA, CDR2 FQGTGA. This CDR3 has 14 residues. The V and J ends lost 3 bases and 8 bases respectively, with 14 bases between them. Filled out from reference TRBV7-3 and TRBJ2-1, the complete variable domain reads GAGVSQTPSNKVTEKGKYVELRCDPISGHTALYWYRQSLGQGPEFLIYFQGTGAADDSGLPNDRFFAVRPEGSVSTLKIQRTERGDSAVYLCASSFQSGGYEQFFGPGTRLTVL.